This T cell receptor (beta chain) was sequenced in a study of shared clonotypes between healthy human individuals. Only in-frame clones appear in the TCRdb table, and some are missing; sequencing was by immunoSEQ multiplex PCR. The sample holds some 1,900,000 clones, about 95% seen once. The naive CD8 population came from CD45RO-negative cells selected for CCR7, without terminally differentiated effector memory CD45RA+ cells. Sequencing was carried out using naive CD8+ T cells sorted from blood. This TCR came from a man between 18 and 35 years old in good health.

The CDR3, as DNA: TGCGCCAGCAGTGAGTCCATCACCGGGGAGCTGTTTTTT. Amino acid sequence: CASSESITGELFF. The chain recombines TRBV10-1 with TRBJ2-2; D is unclear. Trimming cost V 0 bases and J 4 bases, with 3 bases left between them. Germline V gives CDR1 WNHNN, CDR2 SYGVQD (reference sequence). The length of the CDR3 is 13 residues.